Listed below are T cell receptor beta chains from one sample, sequenced in a study of T cell changes during pregnancy in multiple sclerosis. Clones were read by immunoSEQ multiplex PCR, and TCRdb kept only the in-frame ones, dropping some. The data contain roughly 70,000 clones, about nine tenths of them singletons. This specimen was peripheral blood, taken in the third trimester of pregnancy. These receptor sequences come from a female donor with multiple sclerosis, enrolled in a pregnancy study. Both conserved end residues are part of each CDR3. D genes are given only for firm matches. Only some rows state a clone size, as once, few, many or a class for expanded clones.

CDR3	DNA	D	J	V	size
CASSLRRALRTNEKLFF	TGTGCCAGCAGCTTAAGGAGGGCGTTGAGGACTAATGAAAAACTGTTTTTT	-	TRBJ1-4	TRBV11-2	once
CASRTQGNYGYTF	TGTGCCAGCAGAACTCAGGGTAATTATGGCTACACCTTC	-	TRBJ1-2	TRBV6-1	few
CASSADSNYGYTF	TGCGCCAGCAGCGCGGACAGTAACTATGGCTACACCTTC	-	TRBJ1-2	TRBV5-1	-
CASRGTSGSLEQYF	TGTGCCAGCAGGGGGACTAGCGGGAGTCTGGAGCAGTACTTC	TRBD2	TRBJ2-7	TRBV2	-
CASSLQGGTEAFF	TGTGCCAGCAGCCTTCAGGGTGGGACTGAAGCTTTCTTT	-	TRBJ1-1	TRBV7-2	few
CASSPWGGQPQHF	TGTGCCAGCAGCCCCTGGGGGGGCCAGCCCCAGCATTTT	-	TRBJ1-5	TRBV7-2	-
CASSLIGFGQPQHF	TGTGCCAGCAGCTTAATCGGGTTTGGTCAGCCCCAGCATTTT	-	TRBJ1-5	TRBV7-9	-
CASTYSRLTTHAEAFF	TGTGCCAGTACTTATTCCCGACTCACGACCCACGCTGAAGCTTTCTTT	-	TRBJ1-1	TRBV19	-
CASSLAGESSYEQYF	TGTGCCAGCAGTCTAGCGGGGGAGAGCTCCTACGAGCAGTACTTC	TRBD2	TRBJ2-7	TRBV6-5	once
CASSGLGLAAPLGDIQYF	TGTGCCAGCAGTGGGTTAGGGCTAGCGGCTCCCCTTGGGGACATTCAGTACTTC	TRBD2	TRBJ2-4	TRBV11-2	-
CASREGVPGELFF	TGTGCCAGCCGGGAGGGCGTCCCCGGGGAGCTGTTTTTT	TRBD2	TRBJ2-2	TRBV7-6	-
CASSPGTLTGEEKLFF	TGCGCCAGCAGCCCAGGGACTTTGACAGGGGAAGAAAAACTGTTTTTT	TRBD1	TRBJ1-4	TRBV4-3	-
CASSTFPEGSSYEQYF	TGTGCCAGCAGCACCTTTCCCGAGGGAAGCTCCTACGAGCAGTACTTC	-	TRBJ2-7	TRBV5-5	many
CASSRYRGRITEAFF	TGTGCCAGCTCACGATACAGGGGGCGGATCACTGAAGCTTTCTTT	TRBD1	TRBJ1-1	TRBV18	-
CASRAGDPGFGEQYF	TGTGCCAGCAGGGCGGGGGACCCCGGATTTGGGGAGCAGTACTTC	TRBD2	TRBJ2-7	TRBV7-3	-
CASRDSGGADEQFF	TGTGCCAGCAGGGATAGCGGGGGGGCCGATGAGCAGTTCTTC	TRBD2	TRBJ2-1	TRBV7-3	-
CASSVGGQGGGGTIYF	TGTGCCAGCAGCGTAGGAGGACAGGGCGGTGGAGGCACCATATATTTT	TRBD1	TRBJ1-3	TRBV9	-
CASSSTSGRAGKTQYF	TGTGCCAGCAGTAGCACTAGCGGGAGGGCCGGAAAGACCCAGTACTTC	TRBD2	TRBJ2-5	TRBV11-2	-
CASSYDGVYNEQFF	TGTGCCAGCAGTTACGACGGGGTCTACAATGAGCAGTTCTTC	-	TRBJ2-1	TRBV6-5	-
CASIKWGTGHYEQYF	TGTGCCAGCATCAAATGGGGGACAGGGCACTACGAGCAGTACTTC	TRBD1	TRBJ2-7	TRBV27	-
CASSERREQFF	TGTGCCAGCAGTGAGAGGAGGGAGCAGTTCTTC	-	TRBJ2-1	TRBV25-1	-
CAWRGGNTDTQYF	TGTGCCTGGAGGGGGGGAAACACAGATACGCAGTATTTT	-	TRBJ2-3	TRBV30	-
CASSPSPDRGRGYTF	TGTGCCAGCAGTCCGTCGCCGGACAGGGGGCGGGGCTACACCTTC	TRBD1	TRBJ1-2	TRBV25-1	-
CASSFKAEGNTIYF	TGTGCCAGCAGCTTTAAAGCTGAGGGAAACACCATATATTTT	-	TRBJ1-3	TRBV7-2	-
CASSLAMQGMNTEAFF	TGCGCCAGCAGCTTGGCTATGCAGGGGATGAACACTGAAGCTTTCTTT	-	TRBJ1-1	TRBV5-1	-
CASSFGLAGADTQYF	TGTGCCAGCAGCTTCGGGCTAGCGGGGGCAGATACGCAGTATTTT	TRBD2	TRBJ2-3	TRBV5-6	-
CASSRIPGDEQYF	TGCGCCAGCAGCCGAATTCCAGGGGACGAGCAGTACTTC	-	TRBJ2-7	TRBV5-1	-
CASSVGSGGVAYEQYF	TGTGCCAGCAGCGTGGGAAGCGGGGGGGTAGCCTACGAGCAGTACTTC	TRBD2	TRBJ2-7	TRBV9	-
CASSPGSNTGELFF	TGTGCCAGCAGCCCGGGATCGAACACCGGGGAGCTGTTTTTT	-	TRBJ2-2	TRBV11-2	-
CASSQDSRRDQPQHF	TGCGCCAGCAGCCAAGATTCCCGCAGGGATCAGCCCCAGCATTTT	-	TRBJ1-5	TRBV4-3	-
CASSISRDSTTNEQFF	TGTGCCAGTAGTATATCCCGGGACAGTACTACCAATGAGCAGTTCTTC	TRBD1	TRBJ2-1	TRBV19	-